Each of the 15 T cell receptor beta chains below was sequenced from the same sample in a study of beta chain features in type 1 diabetes. Expressed TCRB transcripts were sequenced because the isolated RNA had all been reverse transcribed beforehand. TCRdb keeps only in-frame clones here, not all; method: immunoSEQ multiplex PCR. Of about 410,000 clones in the sample, roughly 13% were seen once. The sequenced material came from naive CD4+ T cells from blood. Receptors originate from a man under 40 in good health.

J is TRBJ1-2 and V is TRBV13, with D possibly being TRBD1 (5 bases). Trimming left V 5 bases short and J 8 bases short, with 18 bases between. Germline V lookup: CDR1 PRHDT, CDR2 FYEKMQ (reference sequence). The CDR3 extends over 14 amino acids. CDR3 residues: CASSRYRNAKGYTF. In DNA, the CDR3 is TGTGCCAGCAGCCGTTACAGGAATGCAAAGGGCTACACCTTC.

J is TRBJ2-2 and V is TRBV7-8; D remains ambiguous. CDR1 and CDR2 from the germline V gene are SGHVS and FQNEAQ. V lost 2 bases and J lost 4, with 11 bases in between. The CDR3 is made up of 15 amino acids. The CDR3 region has the DNA TGTGCCAGCAGCTTACTGCTGGGTTTCACCGGGGAGCTGTTTTTT. Translation: CASSLLLGFTGELFF.

The genes are TRBV7-6 and TRBJ2-2; possibly TRBD2 for D (5 bases). The ends were cut back, 6 bases at V and 7 bases at J, with 15 bases in the middle. Germline lookup yields CDR1 SGHVS and CDR2 FNYEAQ. This CDR3 is 14 amino acids long. The CDR3 region has the DNA TGTGCCAGCAGGTCCTTGCGCGGGCGCGGGGAGCTGTTTTTT. It codes for CASRSLRGRGELFF.

This clone was counted between two and nine times. V usage is TRBV27 and J usage is TRBJ2-3, with D unclear. CDR3 length: 15 amino acids. The germline V and J ends were trimmed by 0 bases and 0 bases, with 7 bases remaining between them. CDR1 is MNHEY and CDR2 is SMNVEV in the germline V gene (reference sequence). The CDR3 here is CASSLSSASTDTQYF. In DNA, the CDR3 is TGTGCCAGCAGTTTATCCTCCGCAAGCACAGATACGCAGTATTTT.

V gene TRBV2 combines with J gene TRBJ2-5; D is possibly TRBD1 or TRBD2 (5 bases each). This CDR3 comprises 14 residues. Deletions cut 5 bases from V and 1 base from J, with 11 bases between. The germline V gene encodes CDR1 SNHLY and CDR2 FYNNEI. CDR3 protein: CASSPGRRQETQYF. As DNA, the CDR3 is TGTGCCAGCAGTCCGGGACGACGCCAAGAGACCCAGTACTTC. Variable domain in full (rest from reference TRBV2 and TRBJ2-5): EPEVTQTPSHQVTQMGQEVILRCVPISNHLYFYWYRQILGQKVEFLVSFYNNEISEKSEIFDDQFSVERPDGSNFTLKIRSTKLEDSAMYFCASSPGRRQETQYFGPGTRLLVL.

The V gene is TRBV13, the J gene TRBJ2-7, with 9 bases that match TRBD2. J was trimmed by 2 bases and V by 3 bases; bases with no gene match: 8. Germline values: CDR1 PRHDT, CDR2 FYEKMQ (reference sequence). CDR3 length equals 16 residues. CDR3 in DNA: TGTGCCAGCAGCTTCGAGGAGCGGGGGGCCCCCTACGAGCAGTACTTC. As protein: CASSFEERGAPYEQYF.

The gene calls are TRBV4-3 and TRBJ1-1, with a tentative D call TRBD1 (6 bases). This CDR3 has 13 amino acids. V lost 4 bases and J 5 bases, leaving 11 bases between the germline ends. The germline gives CDR1 LGHNA, CDR2 YSLEER. In nucleotides, the CDR3 is TGCGCCAGCAGCCTCCTAGGGGGGACTGAAGCTTTCTTT. Translated: CASSLLGGTEAFF.

The chain is built from TRBV11-3 and TRBJ2-7; weak D call: TRBD2 (6 bases). This CDR3 comprises 14 residues. CDR1 and CDR2 from the germline V gene are SGHNT and YENEEA. Trimming shortened V by 5 bases and J by 3 bases, and 14 bases separated the two germline ends. The CDR3 sequence is CASSPWGGGYEQYV. In DNA form, the CDR3 reads TGTGCCAGCAGCCCGTGGGGAGGAGGCTACGAGCAGTACGTC.

This clone was counted between two and nine times. The J gene is TRBJ2-1, the V gene TRBV2; D is ambiguous. This CDR3 contains 10 residues. From germline, CDR1 is SNHLY and CDR2 FYNNEI. Trimming cost V 2 bases and J 10 bases, with 3 bases left between them. CDR3 in amino acids: CASSELEQFF. Here the CDR3 DNA reads TGTGCCAGCAGTGAACTAGAGCAGTTCTTC.

In its sample, this clone was seen a few times. This sequence joins TRBV6-1 and TRBJ2-7; D remains ambiguous. CDR1 and CDR2 (germline): MNHNS, SASEGT. The CDR3 sequence is 12 residues long. Trimming took off 6 bases at V and 4 bases at J, with 10 bases between the two ends. The CDR3 region is CASSTGSYEQYV. The DNA of the CDR3 is TGTGCCAGCAGCACTGGGTCTTACGAGCAGTACGTC.

The genes are TRBV7-2 and TRBJ1-1; D gene uncertain. V lost 1 base and J lost 6, with 6 bases in between. The CDR3 sequence is 12 residues long. Germline loops: CDR1 SGHTA, CDR2 FQGNSA. CDR3 loop: CASSLETAEAFF. CDR3 nucleotides: TGTGCCAGCAGCTTAGAAACAGCTGAAGCTTTCTTT. Looking up the rest from reference TRBV7-2 and TRBJ1-1 gives the full variable domain: GAGVSQSPSNKVTEKGKDVELRCDPISGHTALYWYRQSLGQGLEFLIYFQGNSAPDKSGLPSDRFSAERTGGSVSTLTIQRTQQEDSAVYLCASSLETAEAFFGQGTRLTVV.

This clone came up a few times. This chain links TRBV7-3 with TRBJ2-1; 11 nucleotides match TRBD2. V shed 5 bases, J shed 4 bases, and the junction held 4 bases outside the gene matches. Germline values: CDR1 SGHTA, CDR2 FQGTGA. CDR3 length equals 15 residues. The CDR3 sequence: CASSETSGKYNEQFF. The CDR3 DNA follows: TGTGCCAGCAGCGAGACTAGCGGGAAGTACAATGAGCAGTTCTTC. Variable domain in full (rest from reference TRBV7-3 and TRBJ2-1): GAGVSQTPSNKVTEKGKYVELRCDPISGHTALYWYRQSLGQGPEFLIYFQGTGAADDSGLPNDRFFAVRPEGSVSTLKIQRTERGDSAVYLCASSETSGKYNEQFFGPGTRLTVL.

This clone was observed a few times. V and J are TRBV29-1 and TRBJ2-6, with a tentative D call TRBD1 (5 bases). This CDR3 is 11 amino acids long. Trimming took off 3 bases at V and 12 bases at J, with 9 bases between the two ends. Germline lookup yields CDR1 SQVTM and CDR2 ANQGSEA. As DNA, the CDR3 is TGCAGCGTTGAGACAGCCGGCGTCCTGACTTTC. Residues: CSVETAGVLTF.

The chain is built from TRBV7-2 and TRBJ1-1; D is unclear. Germline V gene lookup returns CDR1 SGHTA and CDR2 FQGNSA. CDR3 length equals 14 residues. V was shortened by 5 bases and J by 2 bases, with 12 bases between the two germline ends. CDR3: CASSPGPYNTEAFF. The CDR3 DNA reads as TGTGCCAGCAGCCCCGGACCCTATAACACTGAAGCTTTCTTT.

The rearrangement uses TRBV11-1 and TRBJ2-4; 7 nucleotides agree with TRBD1. Germline V gene data show CDR1 as SGHAT and CDR2 as FQDESV (reference sequence). The CDR3 runs 15 residues. V lost 4 bases and J lost 4; bases outside the gene matches: 7. This CDR3 reads CASSSSGQTKNIQYF. CDR3 DNA sequence: TGTGCCAGCAGCTCCTCGGGACAGACGAAAAACATTCAGTACTTC.